This T cell receptor beta chain was obtained from a study of vaccination and CD4 T cells after COVID-19 (dated by TCRdb to the early 2020s). Regarding the study in general: Convalescent patients had a positive SARS-CoV-2 result on nasal swab PCR, and of these patients, several had mild disease and one had severe disease. Six males and four females were included in the convalescent cohort, with two Hispanic individuals, seven Caucasians, two Asians and one multiracial person represented. Participants received two doses of either the Pfizer-BioNTech BNT162b2 vaccine (n=8) or the Moderna mRNA-1273 vaccine (n=2). Post-COVID blood samples from convalescent patients were collected a median of approximately 93 days after diagnosis, with a range of about 35 to 180 days. Post-vaccine blood samples were collected a median of about 72 days after the second vaccine dose, ranging from roughly 12 to 241 days. Overlapping spike peptide pools from SARS-CoV-2 and from the common cold coronaviruses HCoV-NL63, HCoV-OC43 and HCoV-229E were used as culture stimuli. Control cultures received a CEFX viral epitope pool as the positive control, an HIV-1 Nef peptide pool as the negative control, or no peptide. In roughly 10 COVID-19 convalescent patients and a handful of infection-naive healthy vaccine recipients, the spike-specific CD4+ TCR repertoire before mRNA vaccination was compared with the repertoire after mRNA vaccination. Overall results and qualifications from the work: Among convalescent patients, a median roughly 90% of the SARS-CoV-2-reactive clones seen after vaccination appeared only after vaccination, which suggests priming specific to the vaccine. Although the median number of SARS-CoV-2-reactive clonotypes went up from some 23 after infection to 38 after vaccination, the increase was not significant. Relatively few convalescent patients were included in the study, and early timepoints after natural infection were not analyzed. Nearly all vaccine-specific clones in convalescent patients (304 of 307) were mono-reactive for SARS-CoV-2 spike rather than cross-reactive with common cold coronaviruses.

Library creation used PCR. TCR sequencing of DNA from cultured CD4+ T cells used the Oncomine TCR Beta short-read assay at the Johns Hopkins FTIC core. The QIAamp micro DNA kit was used to extract genomic DNA from the cultured CD4+ T cells. Oncomine TCR Beta libraries from cultured CD4+ T cells were pooled with unique dual indexes and sequenced on an Illumina iSeq 100. For the original study's pipeline: Non-productive sequences were removed, and CDR3s that did not start with C, did not end with F or W, or were shorter than 7 amino acids were discarded. The MANAFEST web application was used to identify antigen-specific clonotypes by comparing peptide-stimulated wells against reference wells and other culture wells. An FDR below 0.05, an odds ratio above 5, and a productive frequency above 0.1% in at least two of three replicate wells were required for clones to be considered positive. Cross-reactive clonotypes were defined as significantly expanded in both SARS-CoV-2 spike wells and at least one common cold coronavirus spike condition. Using R version 3.6.1, CDR3 homology was evaluated through Levenshtein distances (stringdist) along with unrooted phylogenetic trees (ape). TCRdb passed the public sequencing reads through fastp at Q25 and MiXCR, retaining productive beta sequences. When rows share a CDR3 protein, they turn into one entry using the most common DNA and genes. The V and J calls and clone size are TCRdb's, not the authors'. In this sample the table shows 15,000 to 20,000 distinct CDR3 sequences, approximately 63% of which occur a single time. The top ten hold around 11% of the sample.

Trimming at the junction amounts to 4 bases on V and 6 bases on J, and the germline ends lie 10 bases apart. For CDR1 and CDR2, the germline V gene (reference sequence) lists LNHDA and SQIVND. Including cysteine and phenylalanine, the CDR3 has 12 amino acids. Only the CDR3 DNA is retained, 36 bases long and in frame from the first base. The sample's treatment or condition label is to be understood as: roughly 11-day PBMC culture with coronavirus spike peptide pools or control peptides (ViraFEST assay). The ViraFEST assay was used in the study, in which antigen-specific T cells were expanded with peptide pools and expanded clonotypes were subsequently identified by TCR sequencing. The convalescent patients' positive SARS-CoV-2 PCR tests fell between March and December 2020, which was before the Alpha, Beta and Delta variants emerged in the United States. PBMCs were cultured at under 2.5 million per well in IMDM supplemented with approximately 5% human AB serum and 8 to 10 IU/ml IL-2, with 9.5 to 10 ug/ml peptide pools added. On days 3 and 7, half of the culture medium was replaced with fresh IL-2-containing medium. CD4+ T cells were isolated after roughly eleven days of culture through negative selection using the EasySep CD4+ T cell isolation kit. Ficoll-Paque Plus gradient centrifugation was used to isolate PBMCs from whole blood, and the isolated PBMCs were then either used fresh or cryopreserved at -140C. In general, triplicate wells were set up for every culture condition.

This clonotype was picked up one time. It lacks a known antigen. Base qualities are not recorded, but no much larger clone differs from it by a single base. A lone read is weak support. This chain joins TRBV19 to TRBJ2-7, and TRBD2 may be the D gene, going by 6 matching bases. The clonotype was recovered from a human donor who had recovered from COVID-19. Sequencing input: CD4+ T cells from blood, cultured in vitro. The sequenced DNA: TGTGCCAGTAGTACTCGGGGAGGCGAGCAGTACTTC. It specifies CASSTRGGEQYF.